The 19 T cell receptor beta chains below come from one sample, sequenced in a study of blood T cell repertoires in COVID-19 (dated by TCRdb to the early 2020s). Library generation was performed with the immunoSEQ multiplex PCR assay. TCRdb obtained this table from immuneACCESS and retained in-frame rearrangements with V and J assigned. These tables miss some clones; where compared with another copy, unresolved V genes account for less than half of the shortfall, and the remainder is unexplained. In this sample the table shows approximately 90,000 clones, around 85% of which occur a single time. Together, the top ten hold around a quarter of the sample. The specimen was peripheral blood. These receptors all come from a man at least 80 years old with active or convalescent COVID-19.

This clone was picked up a small number of times. The chain employs TRBV29-1 and TRBJ1-2; no definite D call. The CDR3 loop spans 11 amino acids. V gave up 6 bases and J gave up 5 bases, with 10 bases separating them. The germline gives CDR1 SQVTM, CDR2 ANQGSEA. CDR3 sequence reads: CSVTSGYGYTF. DNA for the CDR3: TGCAGCGTAACATCGGGGTATGGCTACACCTTC.

This sequence joins TRBV19 and TRBJ1-1, with TRBD1 identical over 10 bases. The CDR3 has 15 residues. With 5 bases clipped from V and 5 bases from J, the junction kept 8 bases outside the gene matches. Germline V gene data show CDR1 as LNHDA and CDR2 as SQIVND (reference sequence). The DNA of the CDR3 is TGTGCCAGTAGTCGACGACAGGGGGCGAAGACTGAAGCTTTCTTT. Translation: CASSRRQGAKTEAFF.

The J gene is TRBJ2-7, the V gene TRBV10-3; perhaps TRBD2 as D (6 bases). This CDR3 is built from 14 residues. Per the germline V gene, CDR1 is ENHRY and CDR2 is SYGVKD. The V end was cut by 6 bases, the J end by 2 bases, with 14 bases between. As DNA, the CDR3 is TGTGCCATCAGGACCGGGACGGGGGCCTACGAGCAGTACTTC. Its protein is CAIRTGTGAYEQYF.

The V call is TRBV19, the J call TRBJ1-2; D uncertain. Trimming stripped 5 bases from V and 4 bases from J, with 17 bases between. This CDR3 has 15 residues. Germline V lookup: CDR1 LNHDA, CDR2 SQIVND (reference sequence). Here the CDR3 DNA reads TGTGCCAGTAGTGTCCAAATGGGGAGTGGCTATGGCTACACCTTC. Translated, it gives CASSVQMGSGYGYTF.

This clone showed up just a few times. The V gene is TRBV13, the J gene TRBJ2-4; the D gene is possibly TRBD1 (6 bases). The CDR3 consists of 14 residues. Germline CDR1 is PRHDT and CDR2 is FYEKMQ (reference sequence). With 4 bases removed from V and 5 bases from J, the gap between germline ends came to 12 bases. The CDR3 protein is CASSSWTVENIQYF. The CDR3 bases are TGTGCCAGCAGCTCCTGGACAGTCGAAAACATTCAGTACTTC. The entire variable domain, with the rest obtained from reference TRBV13 and TRBJ2-4, is as follows: AAGVIQSPRHLIKEKRETATLKCYPIPRHDTVYWYQQGPGQDPQFLISFYEKMQSDKGSIPDRFSAQQFSDYHSELNMSSLELGDSALYFCASSSWTVENIQYFGAGTRLSVL.

The chain joins TRBV28 to TRBJ1-4; D not resolved. Trimming took off 4 bases at V and 8 bases at J, with 17 bases between the two ends. Germline CDR1 reads MDHEN; CDR2 reads SYDVKM. The CDR3 has 15 amino acids. This CDR3 reads CASSSPGSVREKLFF. The DNA for the CDR3 is TGTGCCAGCAGTTCCCCTGGGTCGGTGCGGGAAAAACTGTTTTTT. Based on the CDR3 plus reference TRBV28 and TRBJ1-4, the full variable domain is DVKVTQSSRYLVKRTGEKVFLECVQDMDHENMFWYRQDPGLGLRLIYFSYDVKMKEKGDIPEGYSVSREKKERFSLILESASTNQTSMYLCASSSPGSVREKLFFGSGTQLSVL.

This clone showed up just once. This chain uses TRBV6-2 or TRBV6-3 with TRBJ2-1; the match to TRBD2 covers 9 bases. V was pared by 5 bases and J by 9 bases, with 8 bases of the junction left unmatched. This CDR3 is 14 amino acids long. Germline loops: CDR1 MNHEY, CDR2 SVGEGT. CDR3 residues: CASSESGGLSEQFF. The CDR3, as DNA: TGTGCCAGCAGTGAGAGCGGGGGGTTGTCTGAGCAGTTCTTC.

The CDR3 DNA reads TGTGCCAGCAGCTTAATCGATAGCCCGAACACTGAAGCTTTCTTT. This translates into CASSLIDSPNTEAFF. This chain links TRBV11-2 with TRBJ1-1, with D uncertain. The CDR3 is made up of 15 amino acids. The germline V gene encodes CDR1 SGHAT and CDR2 FQNNGV. V was clipped by 2 bases and J by 1 base, with 11 bases between them.

This chain links TRBV19 with TRBJ1-6; D gene uncertain. The V end was cut by 2 bases, the J end by 10 bases, with 12 bases between. CDR1 and CDR2 (germline): LNHDA, SQIVND (reference sequence). This CDR3 has 14 residues. CDR3 region: CASSIRGLDSPLHF. The CDR3 DNA reads TGTGCCAGTAGTATAAGAGGGCTCGACTCACCCCTCCACTTT.

The V call is TRBV6-5, the J call TRBJ1-3; the D is unclear. The CDR3 runs 11 residues. Germline CDR1 and CDR2: MNHEY and SVGAGI. The germline V and J ends were trimmed by 7 bases and 6 bases, with 7 bases remaining between them. CDR3 amino acids: CASKRENTIYF. CDR3 nucleotides: TGTGCCAGCAAGAGGGAAAACACCATATATTTT.

This clone was observed a handful of times. The rearrangement joins TRBV5-4 to TRBJ1-4, with D perhaps matching TRBD1 (6 bases). Germline values: CDR1 SGHNT, CDR2 YYREEE (reference sequence). The length of the CDR3 is 13 residues. V was shortened by 4 bases and J by 7 bases, with 11 bases between the two germline ends. CDR3 residues: CASSRAGVEKLFF. The DNA for the CDR3 is TGTGCCAGCAGCCGGGCAGGGGTTGAAAAACTGTTTTTT.

This sequence joins TRBV7-9 and TRBJ1-6; unclear D gene. Germline CDR1 and CDR2: SEHNR and FQNEAQ (reference sequence). V was trimmed by 2 bases and J by 13 bases, leaving 12 bases between them. CDR3 length: 13 residues. The CDR3 spells CASSLNPGGPLHF. Here the CDR3 DNA reads TGTGCCAGCAGCTTAAATCCCGGAGGTCCCCTCCACTTT.

V is TRBV30 and J is TRBJ2-2; 9 bases fit TRBD1. The J segment lost 7 bases and the V segment lost 3 bases, leaving 6 bases of the junction unmatched. The CDR3 has 14 amino acids. CDR1 is GTSNPN and CDR2 is SVGIG in the germline V gene (reference sequence). CDR3 protein: CAWSNRGPDGELFF. CDR3 nucleotide sequence: TGTGCCTGGAGCAACAGGGGGCCTGACGGGGAGCTGTTTTTT. The full variable domain, rest sourced from reference TRBV30 and TRBJ2-2, is SQTIHQWPATLVQPVGSPLSLECTVEGTSNPNLYWYRQAAGRGLQLLFYSVGIGQISSEVPQNLSASRPQDRQFILSSKKLLLSDSGFYLCAWSNRGPDGELFFGEGSRLTVL.

This rearrangement joins TRBV9 to TRBJ2-3; 8 positions match TRBD2. Trimming at V came to 0 bases and at J to 5 bases, leaving 11 bases not matched to a gene. The CDR3 extends over 17 amino acids. Germline CDR1 and CDR2: SGDLS and YYNGEE. The CDR3 is CASSVGGRGAVGDTQYF. DNA for the CDR3: TGTGCCAGCAGCGTAGGAGGGCGGGGGGCCGTGGGAGATACGCAGTATTTT. Combining the CDR3 with reference TRBV9 and TRBJ2-3 gives the whole variable domain DSGVTQTPKHLITATGQRVTLRCSPRSGDLSVYWYQQSLDQGLQFLIQYYNGEERAKGNILERFSAQQFPDLHSELNLSSLELGDSALYFCASSVGGRGAVGDTQYFGPGTRLTVL.

This sequence joins TRBV3-1 (or the pseudogene TRBV3-2) and TRBJ2-5; D is unclear. This CDR3 has 15 amino acids. V was trimmed by 1 base and J by 2 bases, leaving 11 bases between them. Germline values: CDR1 LGHDT, CDR2 YNNKEL (reference sequence). The CDR3 here is CASSQVRHPQETQYF. In DNA form, the CDR3 reads TGTGCCAGCAGCCAAGTTCGACACCCACAAGAGACCCAGTACTTC.

The rearrangement links TRBV11-2 to TRBJ2-7; 8 bases are a match to TRBD1. The CDR3 runs 15 residues. CDR1 and CDR2 from the germline V gene are SGHAT and FQNNGV. Trimming removed 5 bases from V and 1 base from J; junction bases left unmatched: 7. The CDR3 protein is CASSPRGRVSYEQYF. CDR3 in DNA: TGTGCCAGCAGCCCCAGGGGGCGGGTATCCTACGAGCAGTACTTC.

In its sample, this clone was seen many times. The chain joins TRBV4-1 to TRBJ1-2, with D possibly matching TRBD1 (6 bases). CDR1 is MGHRA, CDR2 YSYEKL, per germline. Trimming pared 3 bases from V and 4 bases from J, leaving 21 bases between. This CDR3 region has 17 residues. The CDR3 bases are TGCGCCAGCAGCCATGCCGTCAGGGTCAGGGGAAGCTATGGCTACACCTTC. Translation gives CASSHAVRVRGSYGYTF.

The CDR3 protein is CASSQAAGVWETQYF. Here the CDR3 DNA reads TGTGCCAGCAGCCAAGCTGCGGGGGTCTGGGAGACCCAGTACTTC. J is TRBJ2-5 and V is TRBV3-1 (or the pseudogene TRBV3-2), with TRBD2 matching 7 bases. Germline V CDR1 and CDR2: LGHDT, YNNKEL (reference sequence). The CDR3 covers 15 residues. With V trimmed by 1 base and J by 5 bases, 7 bases remained unmatched.

The genes are TRBV2 and TRBJ2-3, with 7 nucleotides matching TRBD1. The CDR3 contains 11 residues. CDR1 and CDR2 (germline): SNHLY, FYNNEI. The ends lost 6 bases at V and 11 bases at J; junction bases unmatched: 5. DNA of the CDR3: TGTGCCAGCAGGGGGGACAGTCGGCAGTATTTT. Amino acid sequence: CASRGDSRQYF.